This T cell receptor (beta chain) emerged from a study of blood T cell repertoires in COVID-19. Looking at the study overall: Whether acute or convalescent, the COVID-19 samples came from the United States, Italy and Spain. T cells, B-cell-depleted T cells, or PBMCs supplied cDNA or gDNA.

Under the authors' procedure: Amplified reference gene primers provided the basis for estimating nucleated cell counts. Profiled with immunoSEQ multiplex PCR; TCRdb holds only in-frame clones, not every one. The V and J calls and the clone size are those of that table, but D and trimming were determined from the DNA. The sample has 150,000 to 200,000 clones; 85% to 95% are singletons. Seattle researchers signed up patients amid active infection and tracked them longitudinally. This receptor was obtained from a woman aged 55-70 years with COVID-19, enrolled during active disease. Sequencing was done on a sample of peripheral blood.

Here the CDR3 reads CASSYSALSNQPQHF. The CDR3 DNA reads TGTGCCAGCAGTTACAGTGCCCTGAGCAATCAGCCCCAGCATTTT. The chain employs TRBV2 and TRBJ1-5; D uncertain. Trimming shortened V by 5 bases and J by 1 base, and 12 bases separated the two germline ends. Germline values: CDR1 SNHLY, CDR2 FYNNEI. The CDR3 spans 15 residues.